This T cell receptor beta chain came from a study of T cell repertoires in aging, cancer and after chemotherapy. Amplification of TCR beta used genomic DNA extracted from peripheral blood. Multiplex touch-down PCR with TRB-A/B primers amplified rearranged V-D-J TRB sequences. TCRdb used MiXCR to reprocess the multiplex PCR reads, holding one entry per CDR3 protein. The sample includes about 2,900 distinct CDR3 sequences, around 24% seen only once; the top ten take roughly 10%. The CDR3 has 15 residues. The V gene end was trimmed by 5 bases and the J gene end by 4 bases; junction bases not matched to a gene: 10. From germline, CDR1 is LNHDA and CDR2 SQIVND (reference sequence).

The sample consisted of blood. The receptor was isolated from a human donor with a solid tumor. This chain connects TRBV19 to TRBJ2-5; 7 bases fit TRBD1. CDR3 sequence: CASSHHGQVRETQYF. The CDR3 nucleotides read TGTGCCAGTAGTCACCATGGACAGGTCCGAGAGACCCAGTACTTC.